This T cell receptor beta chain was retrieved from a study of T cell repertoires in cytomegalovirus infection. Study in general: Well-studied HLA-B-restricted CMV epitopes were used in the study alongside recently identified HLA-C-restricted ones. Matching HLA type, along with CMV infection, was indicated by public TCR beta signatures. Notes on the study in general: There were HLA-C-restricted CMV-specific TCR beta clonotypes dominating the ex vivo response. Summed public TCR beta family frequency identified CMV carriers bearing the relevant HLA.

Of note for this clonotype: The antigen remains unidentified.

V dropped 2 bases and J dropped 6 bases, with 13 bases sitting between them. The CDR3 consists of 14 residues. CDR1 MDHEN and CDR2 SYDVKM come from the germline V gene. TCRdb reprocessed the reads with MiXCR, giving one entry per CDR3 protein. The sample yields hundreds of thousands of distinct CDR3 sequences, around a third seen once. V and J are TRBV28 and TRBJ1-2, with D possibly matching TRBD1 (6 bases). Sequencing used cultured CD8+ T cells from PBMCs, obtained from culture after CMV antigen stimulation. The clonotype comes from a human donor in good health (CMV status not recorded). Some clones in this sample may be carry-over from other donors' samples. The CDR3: CASSLPVPGDGYTF. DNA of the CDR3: TGTGCCAGCAGTTTACCCGTTCCAGGGGATGGCTACACCTTC.